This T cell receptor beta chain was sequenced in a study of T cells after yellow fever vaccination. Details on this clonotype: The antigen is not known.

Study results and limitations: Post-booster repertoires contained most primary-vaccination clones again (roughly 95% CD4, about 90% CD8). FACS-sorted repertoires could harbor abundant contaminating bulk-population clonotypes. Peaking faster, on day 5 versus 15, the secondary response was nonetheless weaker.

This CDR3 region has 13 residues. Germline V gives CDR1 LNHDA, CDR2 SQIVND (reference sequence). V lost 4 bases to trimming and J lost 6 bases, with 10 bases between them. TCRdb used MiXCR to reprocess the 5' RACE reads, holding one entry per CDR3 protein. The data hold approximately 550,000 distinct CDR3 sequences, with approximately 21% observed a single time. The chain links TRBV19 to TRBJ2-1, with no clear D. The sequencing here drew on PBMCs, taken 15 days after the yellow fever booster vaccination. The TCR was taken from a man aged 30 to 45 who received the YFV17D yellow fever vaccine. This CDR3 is CASSKQLSNEQFF. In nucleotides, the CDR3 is TGTGCCAGTAGTAAACAGTTGAGCAATGAGCAGTTCTTC. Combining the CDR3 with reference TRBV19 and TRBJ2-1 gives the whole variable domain DGGITQSPKYLFRKEGQNVTLSCEQNLNHDAMYWYRQDPGQGLRLIYYSQIVNDFQKGDIAEGYSVSREKKESFPLTVTSAQKNPTAFYLCASSKQLSNEQFFGPGTRLTVL.